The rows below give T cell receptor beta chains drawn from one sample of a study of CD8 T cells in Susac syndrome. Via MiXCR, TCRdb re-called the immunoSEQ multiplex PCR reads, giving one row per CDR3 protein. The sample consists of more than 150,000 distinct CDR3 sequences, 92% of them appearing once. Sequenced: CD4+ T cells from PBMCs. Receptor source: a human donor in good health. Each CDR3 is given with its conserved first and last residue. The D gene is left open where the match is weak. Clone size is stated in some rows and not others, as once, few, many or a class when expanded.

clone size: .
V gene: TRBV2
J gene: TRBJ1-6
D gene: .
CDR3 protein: CASSVSSGPNSPLHF
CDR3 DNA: TGTGCCAGCAGTGTCTCGTCCGGACCCAATTCACCCCTCCACTTT

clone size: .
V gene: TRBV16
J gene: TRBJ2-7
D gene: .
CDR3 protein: CASTSRGESSYEQYF
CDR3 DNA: TGTGCCAGCACTTCCCGCGGGGAGAGCTCCTACGAGCAGTACTTC

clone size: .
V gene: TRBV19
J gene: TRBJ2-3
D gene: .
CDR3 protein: CASSPWRYTDTQYF
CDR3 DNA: TGTGCCAGTAGTCCCTGGCGGTACACAGATACGCAGTATTTT

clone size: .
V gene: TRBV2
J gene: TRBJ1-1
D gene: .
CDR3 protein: CASSVEGSTEAFF
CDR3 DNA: TGTGCCAGCAGTGTTGAGGGGAGCACTGAAGCTTTCTTT

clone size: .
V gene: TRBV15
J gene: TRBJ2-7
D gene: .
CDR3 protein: CATSTSVGSYEQYF
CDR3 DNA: TGTGCCACCAGCACCTCCGTCGGGAGCTACGAGCAGTACTTC

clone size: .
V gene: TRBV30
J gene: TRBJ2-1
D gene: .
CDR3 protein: CAWSVMGGREQFF
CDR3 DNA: TGTGCCTGGAGTGTGATGGGGGGTAGGGAGCAGTTCTTC

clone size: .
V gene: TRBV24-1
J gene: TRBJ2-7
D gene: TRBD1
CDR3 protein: CATSDTGGPYEQYF
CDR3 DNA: TGTGCCACCAGTGATACAGGGGGACCCTACGAGCAGTACTTC

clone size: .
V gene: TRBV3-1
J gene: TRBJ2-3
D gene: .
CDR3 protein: CASSQAGGTDTQYF
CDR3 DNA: TGTGCCAGCAGCCAAGCCGGGGGCACAGATACGCAGTATTTT

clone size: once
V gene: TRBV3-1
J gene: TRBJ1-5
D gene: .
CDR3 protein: CASSQEGSNQPQHF
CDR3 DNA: TGTGCCAGCAGCCAAGAGGGTAGCAATCAGCCCCAGCATTTT

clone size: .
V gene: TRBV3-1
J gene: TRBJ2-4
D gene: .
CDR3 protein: CASSLISAKNIQYF
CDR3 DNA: TGTGCCAGCAGCCTCATATCGGCCAAAAACATTCAGTACTTC

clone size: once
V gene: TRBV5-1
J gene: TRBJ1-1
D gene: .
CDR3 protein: CASRGALAEAFF
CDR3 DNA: TGCGCCAGCAGGGGGGCCCTGGCTGAAGCTTTCTTT

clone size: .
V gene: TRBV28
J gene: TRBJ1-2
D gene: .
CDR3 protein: CASKTHSGGSYGYTF
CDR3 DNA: TGTGCCAGCAAAACACATAGTGGGGGGTCCTATGGCTACACCTTC

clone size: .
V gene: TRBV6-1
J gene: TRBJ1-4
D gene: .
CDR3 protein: CASRAADEKLFF
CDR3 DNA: TGTGCCAGCAGGGCCGCGGATGAAAAACTGTTTTTT

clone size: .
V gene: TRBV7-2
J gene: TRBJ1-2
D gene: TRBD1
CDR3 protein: CASSFQGAGYTF
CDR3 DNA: TGTGCCAGCAGCTTCCAGGGGGCTGGCTACACCTTC

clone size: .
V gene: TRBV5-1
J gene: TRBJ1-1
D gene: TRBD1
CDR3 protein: CASSLAGQGAPEAFF
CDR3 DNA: TGCGCCAGCAGCTTGGCCGGACAGGGGGCCCCTGAAGCTTTCTTT

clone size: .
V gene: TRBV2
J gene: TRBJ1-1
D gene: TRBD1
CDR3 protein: CASTDRGAGTEAFF
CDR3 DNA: TGTGCCAGCACGGACAGGGGGGCTGGGACTGAAGCTTTCTTT

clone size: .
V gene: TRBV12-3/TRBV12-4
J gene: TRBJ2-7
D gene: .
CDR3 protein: CASSFASYEQYF
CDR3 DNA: TGTGCCAGCAGTTTCGCGTCCTACGAGCAGTACTTC

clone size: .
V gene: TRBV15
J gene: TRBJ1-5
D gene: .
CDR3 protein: CATSRDRVRNQPQHF
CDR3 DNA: TGTGCCACCAGCAGAGACAGGGTGAGGAATCAGCCCCAGCATTTT